This T cell receptor beta chain came from a study of T-cell memory formation after mild COVID-19. The overall study: Most TCR clusters belonged to a single donor. Overall study results and limits: Later expanders leaned toward CD4+, whereas clones contracting from day 15 to 85 were balanced CD4/CD8. The study found contracting CD4+ clones mainly in CM and EM and contracting CD8+ clones in EMRA.

It was 5'RACE with constant-segment primers that produced the TCR alpha and TCR beta cDNA libraries, which carried sample barcodes and UMIs. Using its own MiXCR run on the 5' RACE reads, TCRdb lists one record per CDR3 protein. This sample has more than 450,000 distinct CDR3 sequences, with roughly 17% found just once. Only a few counts were recorded for this clonotype. Its antigen is as yet unknown. After removal of 5 bases from V and 3 bases from J, the junction contained 8 bases not matched to a gene. Germline CDR1 is SEHNR and CDR2 is FQNEAQ (reference sequence). This CDR3 is 16 amino acids long. The rearrangement links TRBV7-9 to TRBJ2-1; 9 bases fit TRBD1. The origin of this receptor is an adult woman who had mild COVID-19 (a few samples of this study predate the infection). Cell type and time point are not known. The sample consisted of PBMCs or a T cell subset sorted from them (not recorded which). The CDR3 DNA sequence: TGTGCCAGCAGCGCACACGGGACAGGGTTCTACAATGAGCAGTTCTTC. As protein: CASSAHGTGFYNEQFF.